These T cell receptor beta chains were read from a single sample in a study of control samples from healthy donors and cancer patients. Data came from immunoSEQ multiplex PCR; TCRdb stores just in-frame clones and leaves some out. Of about 100,000 clones listed, approximately 92% were seen once; the top ten hold 2.5% to 3.5%. The specimen sequenced was blood. The receptors come from a human donor in good health. The donor label of this sample is uncertain. CDR3s include the opening cysteine and the closing phenylalanine or tryptophan. D genes are given only for firm matches. Clone sizes are given selectively: once, few, many, or a class where the clone is expanded.

v_gene	abundance	j_gene	len	d_gene	CDR3aa	CDR3nt
TRBV4-2	NA	TRBJ2-1	15	TRBD1	CASSQRTGAKNEQFF	TGTGCCAGCAGCCAAAGGACAGGGGCCAAGAATGAGCAGTTCTTC
TRBV19	once	TRBJ2-2	18	NA	CASSSNVGTPLNTGELFF	TGTGCCAGTAGTTCCAATGTAGGGACACCGCTCAACACCGGGGAGCTGTTTTTT
TRBV9	once	TRBJ1-5	15	TRBD1	CASSEGQGGNQPQHF	TGTGCCAGCAGCGAAGGACAGGGAGGCAATCAGCCCCAGCATTTT
TRBV7-9	NA	TRBJ1-2	11	NA	CASSLSDGYTF	TGTGCCAGCAGCTTATCTGATGGCTACACCTTC
TRBV30	NA	TRBJ1-1	13	NA	CAWTPRHKTEAFF	TGTGCCTGGACCCCGCGCCATAAAACTGAAGCTTTCTTT
TRBV25-1	NA	TRBJ1-1	13	NA	CASSEVLNTEAFF	TGTGCCAGCAGTGAAGTCCTGAACACTGAAGCTTTCTTT
TRBV5-8	NA	TRBJ2-2	17	TRBD2	CASSLRSTSGATGELFF	TGTGCCAGCAGCTTGCGGTCGACTAGCGGGGCCACCGGGGAGCTGTTTTTT
TRBV2	NA	TRBJ2-2	12	NA	CASTGDTGELFF	TGTGCCAGCACCGGGGACACCGGGGAGCTGTTTTTT
TRBV4-1	NA	TRBJ2-5	18	TRBD2	CASSQVFGTSGVGETQYF	TGCGCCAGCAGCCAAGTGTTTGGGACTAGCGGGGTTGGGGAGACCCAGTACTTC
TRBV19	NA	TRBJ2-7	15	NA	CASSNGQGSSYEQYF	TGTGCCAGTAGTAACGGCCAGGGGAGCTCCTACGAGCAGTACTTC
TRBV9	NA	TRBJ2-1	13	NA	CASSVGDYNEQFF	TGTGCCAGCAGCGTAGGCGACTACAATGAGCAGTTCTTC
TRBV6-1	NA	TRBJ2-1	15	TRBD1	CASSEAEQGADEQFF	TGTGCCAGCAGTGAAGCAGAACAGGGGGCGGATGAGCAGTTCTTC
TRBV19	NA	TRBJ1-1	14	NA	CASSFRGPDTEAFF	TGTGCCAGTAGCTTCCGGGGGCCAGACACTGAAGCTTTCTTT
TRBV6-5	NA	TRBJ1-1	15	NA	CASSYSQGSLTEAFF	TGTGCCAGCAGTTACTCTCAGGGGTCCCTAACTGAAGCTTTCTTT
TRBV15	NA	TRBJ2-2	13	NA	CATSRVGQGELFF	TGTGCCACCAGCAGAGTCGGTCAGGGGGAGCTGTTTTTT
TRBV18	NA	TRBJ2-3	13	NA	CASSPPLADTQYF	TGTGCCAGCTCACCACCGTTGGCAGATACGCAGTATTTT
TRBV19	once	TRBJ1-6	17	TRBD1	CASRETGGPQWGSPLHF	TGTGCCAGTAGGGAGACAGGGGGCCCCCAATGGGGATCACCCCTCCACTTT
TRBV29-1	NA	TRBJ1-2	12	NA	CSVEGQGNGYTF	TGCAGCGTTGAGGGTCAGGGAAACGGCTACACCTTC
TRBV30	once	TRBJ2-4	14	NA	CAWTQGGIQNIQYF	TGTGCCTGGACACAGGGAGGGATCCAAAACATTCAGTACTTC
TRBV5-1	NA	TRBJ1-5	15	NA	CASSLSPGNNQPQHF	TGCGCCAGCAGCTTGAGTCCAGGGAACAATCAGCCCCAGCATTTT
TRBV14	NA	TRBJ2-1	13	NA	CASSQGSPNEQFF	TGTGCCAGCAGCCAAGGTTCACCGAATGAGCAGTTCTTC
TRBV6-2/TRBV6-3	NA	TRBJ1-5	16	TRBD1	CASSKDRGSGNQPQHF	TGTGCCAGCAGTAAAGACAGGGGGTCCGGCAATCAGCCCCAGCATTTT
TRBV30	NA	TRBJ2-3	18	TRBD2	CAWSVAGGLAGGTDTQYF	TGTGCCTGGAGTGTAGCGGGGGGACTAGCGGGTGGGACAGATACGCAGTATTTT
TRBV4-2	NA	TRBJ2-2	13	NA	CASSQASAGELFF	TGTGCCAGCAGCCAAGCATCGGCCGGGGAGCTGTTTTTT
TRBV2	NA	TRBJ2-7	12	NA	CASSERGSGTDF	TGTGCCAGCAGTGAAAGGGGTTCAGGGACCGACTTC
TRBV7-9	NA	TRBJ1-5	14	NA	CASSLSPSNQPQHF	TGTGCCAGCAGCTTATCACCCAGCAATCAGCCCCAGCATTTT
TRBV12-3/TRBV12-4	NA	TRBJ2-1	12	NA	CASSFTHNEQFF	TGTGCCAGCAGTTTTACCCACAATGAGCAGTTCTTC
TRBV19	NA	TRBJ1-1	19	TRBD1	CASSSPDRSVRLMNTEAFF	TGTGCCAGTAGTTCACCGGACAGGTCAGTTCGTCTAATGAACACTGAAGCTTTCTTT
TRBV2	NA	TRBJ2-1	12	NA	CVTRFAYNEQFF	TGTGTAACACGGTTTGCCTACAATGAGCAGTTCTTC